This entry lists 20 T cell receptor beta chains sequenced from one sample in a study of technical replicates of blood from several donors (dated by TCRdb to about 2017). Libraries came from the immunoSEQ multiplex PCR assay. The table comes from immuneACCESS by way of TCRdb, which keeps in-frame sequences with V and J called. Part of the clones is missing from these tables; in studies checked, under half for an unresolved V gene and the rest for unknown reasons. The sample yields some 76,000 clones; around 94% were counted once. The leading ten clones occupy approximately 0.4% of the sample. The sample comprised T cells isolated from PBMCs. All receptors derive from a human donor in good health.

The V gene is TRBV2, the J gene TRBJ2-7; the match to TRBD2 covers 14 bases. J was trimmed by 3 bases and V by 5 bases; bases with no gene match: 6. The CDR3 spans 16 residues. The germline V gene encodes CDR1 SNHLY and CDR2 FYNNEI. CDR3 coding DNA: TGTGCCAGCAGTTCCGGGACTAGCGGGAGCCTCTACGAGCAGTACTTC. The encoded protein is CASSSGTSGSLYEQYF.

This chain uses TRBV29-1 with TRBJ1-2; possible D gene TRBD1, 5 bases. Germline values: CDR1 SQVTM, CDR2 ANQGSEA. Trimming stripped 1 base from V and 5 bases from J, with 11 bases between. The CDR3 sequence is 13 residues long. The CDR3 spells CSVEGKEGYGYTF. CDR3 DNA: TGCAGCGTTGAAGGGAAGGAGGGGTATGGCTACACCTTC.

The genes are TRBV6-1 and TRBJ2-5; 8 positions match TRBD2. The germline V gene has CDR1 MNHNS and CDR2 SASEGT. The CDR3 totals 15 residues. Trimming cost V 7 bases and J 5 bases; bases outside gene matches: 12. CDR3 in amino acids: CASIPSGGRMETQYF. CDR3 coding DNA: TGTGCCAGCATCCCGTCGGGAGGGCGGATGGAGACCCAGTACTTC.

The V and J genes are TRBV13 and TRBJ1-3; possible D gene TRBD1, 5 bases. Germline loops: CDR1 PRHDT, CDR2 FYEKMQ (reference sequence). The V gene lost 5 bases and the J gene lost 3 bases, with 14 bases spanning the gap. This CDR3 spans 15 amino acids. The CDR3 spells CASSLPTELGNTIYF. CDR3 bases: TGTGCCAGCAGCCTCCCGACAGAGCTTGGAAACACCATATATTTT.

The CDR3 reads CASRAGTGYNEQFF. CDR3 DNA sequence: TGTGCCAGCAGAGCCGGGACAGGTTACAATGAGCAGTTCTTC. The chain couples TRBV2 to TRBJ2-1; 8 bases line up with TRBD1. Germline CDR1 is SNHLY and CDR2 is FYNNEI. The CDR3 sequence is 14 residues long. Trimming cost V 6 bases and J 4 bases; bases outside gene matches: 5.

The rearrangement links TRBV2 to TRBJ2-3; 11 nucleotides agree with TRBD2. V lost 3 bases and J lost 6; bases outside the gene matches: 5. This CDR3 has 15 amino acids. The V gene's germline CDR1 is SNHLY and CDR2 FYNNEI. This CDR3 reads CASSDLAGGRDTQYF. In DNA, the CDR3 is TGTGCCAGCAGTGATTTAGCGGGAGGGAGGGATACGCAGTATTTT.

This rearrangement joins TRBV11-2 to TRBJ2-5; 8 bases line up with TRBD2. CDR1 and CDR2 from the germline V gene are SGHAT and FQNNGV. J gave up 9 bases and V 3 bases, and 12 bases lay outside the gene matches. This CDR3 is 15 amino acids long. The CDR3 loop reads CASSLVAGSWGSQYF. For the CDR3, the DNA is TGTGCCAGCAGCTTGGTAGCGGGATCTTGGGGGTCCCAGTACTTC.

The J gene is TRBJ2-2, the V gene TRBV5-4, with a possible D match to TRBD2 (5 bases). Trimming took off 3 bases at V and 3 bases at J, with 12 bases between the two ends. CDR1 and CDR2 from the germline V gene are SGHNT and YYREEE (reference sequence). The CDR3 sequence is 15 residues long. The CDR3 protein is CASSYLAPDTGELFF. In DNA form, the CDR3 reads TGTGCCAGCAGCTATCTAGCCCCGGACACCGGGGAGCTGTTTTTT.

The chain has TRBV28 and TRBJ2-4; no clear D gene. The CDR3 contains 11 residues. Germline V gene lookup returns CDR1 MDHEN and CDR2 SYDVKM. V gave up 4 bases and J gave up 6 bases, with 4 bases separating them. CDR3 sequence (DNA): TGTGCCAGCAGTTCTAGAAACATTCAGTACTTC. Amino acids: CASSSRNIQYF.

This sequence joins TRBV2 and TRBJ2-3; no clear D gene. Trimming left V 9 bases short and J 4 bases short, with 8 bases between. This CDR3 spans 11 amino acids. Per germline, CDR1 SNHLY and CDR2 FYNNEI. CDR3 in amino acids: CARRSPDTQYF. DNA of the CDR3: TGTGCCAGACGTAGTCCAGATACGCAGTATTTT.

The genes are TRBV5-6 and TRBJ2-4; TRBD1 might be the D (6 bases). Germline values: CDR1 SGHDT, CDR2 YYEEEE. CDR3 length: 15 residues. Trimming took 4 bases from V and 2 from J, leaving 13 bases between them. CDR3 protein: CASSDRTSPKNIQYF. The CDR3 DNA reads as TGTGCCAGCAGCGACAGGACCAGTCCCAAAAACATTCAGTACTTC.

This clone was observed once. The DNA of the CDR3 is TGTGCCAGCTCCCCGAGCGGGGCCAACGTCCTGACTTTC. Its translation is CASSPSGANVLTF. This rearrangement joins TRBV27 to TRBJ2-6; D gene ambiguous. Looked up from germline, CDR1 is MNHEY and CDR2 is SMNVEV (reference sequence). V was clipped by 8 bases and J by 4 bases, with 9 bases between them. The CDR3 totals 13 residues.

The CDR3, as DNA: TGTGCCAGCAGTGAAGCAGGGGGCTATGGCTACACCTTC. This translates into CASSEAGGYGYTF. The J gene is TRBJ1-2, the V gene TRBV2; possible D gene TRBD1, 6 bases. CDR1 SNHLY and CDR2 FYNNEI come from the germline V gene. The CDR3 contains 13 residues. Deletions cut 0 bases from V and 4 bases from J, with 6 bases between.

V usage is TRBV7-2 and J usage is TRBJ2-6, with a weak D call TRBD1 (5 bases). The CDR3 runs to 18 residues. V lost 2 bases and J lost 0, with 14 bases in between. The V gene's germline CDR1 is SGHTA and CDR2 FQGNSA. The CDR3 DNA reads TGTGCCAGCAGCTTACCCGGCAGGGCGCGCTCTGGGGCCAACGTCCTGACTTTC. This sequence encodes CASSLPGRARSGANVLTF.

The chain combines TRBV25-1 with TRBJ2-3, with TRBD1 identical over 11 bases. Per the germline V gene, CDR1 is MGHDK and CDR2 is SYGVNS. CDR3 size: 15 residues. V was pared by 4 bases and J by 2 bases, with 2 bases of the junction left unmatched. CDR3: CASSADRGLTDTQYF. DNA for the CDR3: TGTGCCAGCAGTGCGGACAGGGGGCTCACAGATACGCAGTATTTT.

The V call is TRBV9, the J call TRBJ2-3; TRBD2 matches at 15 bases. Trimming took 0 bases from V and 5 from J; bases not matched to a gene: 4. Germline V gene data show CDR1 as SGDLS and CDR2 as YYNGEE. This CDR3 region has 17 residues. The DNA of the CDR3 is TGTGCCAGCAGCGTAGTGGGACTAGCGGGAGGCCGAGATACGCAGTATTTT. Its translation: CASSVVGLAGGRDTQYF.

The J gene is TRBJ2-3, the V gene TRBV28, with D uncertain. V dropped 5 bases and J dropped 2 bases, with 5 bases sitting between them. Germline V lookup: CDR1 MDHEN, CDR2 SYDVKM. CDR3 length: 12 amino acids. The CDR3 is CASSVSTDTQYF. In nucleotides, the CDR3 is TGTGCCAGCAGTGTCTCCACAGATACGCAGTATTTT.

The chain recombines TRBV19 with TRBJ2-1; 8 nucleotides align to TRBD2. This CDR3 comprises 14 residues. The V gene end was trimmed by 3 bases and the J gene end by 3 bases; junction bases not matched to a gene: 1. CDR1 is LNHDA, CDR2 SQIVND, per germline (reference sequence). CDR3 in amino acids: CASSIGTSYNEQFF. CDR3 sequence (DNA): TGTGCCAGTAGTATCGGGACTAGCTACAATGAGCAGTTCTTC.

This rearrangement joins TRBV27 to TRBJ2-1; 12 bases are shared with TRBD2. The CDR3 runs 19 residues. V lost 5 bases and J lost 4; bases outside the gene matches: 15. Germline CDR1 MNHEY, CDR2 SMNVEV (reference sequence). CDR3 sequence (DNA): TGTGCCAGCAGTGCGACTAGCGGGAGTTTGAATGTCGGATACAATGAGCAGTTCTTC. Translating it yields CASSATSGSLNVGYNEQFF.

This chain joins TRBV11-3 and TRBJ2-1, with 9 nucleotides matching TRBD1. Losses at the gene ends were 6 bases for V and 10 bases for J; bases not matched to a gene: 13. The CDR3 consists of 15 residues. Germline V gene data show CDR1 as SGHNT and CDR2 as YENEEA. The CDR3 sequence: CASSSPGQGLREQFF. Written as DNA, the CDR3 is TGTGCCAGCAGTTCTCCGGGACAGGGTCTTCGGGAGCAGTTCTTC.